This paragraph reports one T cell receptor beta chain. Its matching antigen is unknown. These data belong to a study of T cell responses to AZD1222 COVID-19 vaccine. Between the trimmed V and J ends, which lost 1 base and 4 bases, there was a span of 9 bases. The CDR3 runs 14 residues. In germline, CDR1 is LGHDT, CDR2 YNNKEL (reference sequence). Overall study results and limits: Repertoire sampling was restricted to post-peak T cell response timepoints. A reported finding is that nearly half of spike-specific TCRs target unmutated variant regions. Clonal diversity may have been underestimated, and the donors were mostly white British, with more females than males.

Sequenced by immunoSEQ multiplex PCR; TCRdb stores in-frame clones only, minus some. Counted here are roughly 180,000 clones, around 90% occurring once; the ten biggest clones make up 1.5% to 2%. The material was peripheral blood, obtained on day 0 of AZD1222 vaccination. The source is an adult in good health. The chain employs TRBV3-1 (or the pseudogene TRBV3-2) and TRBJ2-3, with D unresolved. CDR3 coding DNA: TGTGCCAGCAGCCAAGTAAACCAGCCAGATACGCAGTATTTT. Translated, it gives CASSQVNQPDTQYF.